The T cell receptor beta chain described here comes from a study of shared clonotypes between healthy human individuals. CDR1 SQVTM and CDR2 ANQGSEA come from the germline V gene. The CDR3 is 11 amino acids. This clone was counted a few times. Caucasian adults residing in Nashville, Tennessee made up all the donors. Template amounts of roughly 300 ng DNA, tens of thousands of T cell genomes, were employed in unsorted PBMC replicate PCRs. Unsorted PBMC DNA underwent sequencing on ten immunoSEQ deep assay plates. The table came from immunoSEQ multiplex PCR; TCRdb's copy has only in-frame clones and leaves some out. The table has about 530,000 clones, about 79% seen once.

This receptor was obtained from a woman aged 40 to 55 in good health. Some clones in this sample may be carry-over from other donors' samples. The specimen was PBMCs. This chain links TRBV29-1 with TRBJ1-1; D possibly corresponds to TRBD1 (5 bases). The CDR3 DNA follows: TGCGGGGGACGGGAGTTCACTGAAGCTTTCTTT. Residues: CGGREFTEAFF.